This TCR delta chain stems from a study of gamma-delta T cells after stem cell transplantation. The germline V gene encodes CDR1 GEAIGNYY and CDR2 EKD. With 4 bases clipped from V and 0 bases from J, the junction kept 34 bases outside the gene matches. The CDR3 is 24 amino acids. Notes on this clone: A far larger clone is just one base off, so this is likely a read error.

TCRdb reran clone calling via CATT on the RT-PCR reads. This table holds some 1,500 delta-chain clones, around 4.9% found once. The sample taken for sequencing was gamma-delta T cells. The sequence derives from a human donor. It is not recorded whose cells these are; they may come from a transplant donor. J is TRDJ1 and V is TRDV2, with 7 bases identical to TRDD3. Here the CDR3 reads CACDILIGGDRGGGYSTYTDKLIF. In DNA form, the CDR3 reads TGTGCCTGTGATATATTAATTGGGGGAGATCGCGGCGGCGGATATTCAACGTACACCGATAAACTCATCTTT.